Each of the 8 T cell receptor beta chains below was sequenced from the same sample in a study of response to subunit inactivated influenza vaccine. Using its own MiXCR run on the RT-PCR reads, TCRdb lists one record per CDR3 protein. The sample holds a few hundred thousand distinct CDR3 sequences, approximately 10% seen once. A further study also used this sample, focusing on T cells expressing NK-cell markers. That study adds: Libraries used 5'RACE template switching adding universal primer site and UMIs.

This sample comprised PBMCs from blood, obtained on the day of vaccination. The receptor set was obtained from a man aged 50-59 years who received an inactivated influenza vaccine.

This clonotype was observed a handful of times. The chain employs TRBV9 and TRBJ2-3; 14 nucleotides line up with TRBD2. The trim removed 3 bases at V and 6 bases at J, leaving 6 bases unmatched. The CDR3 extends over 16 amino acids. CDR1 and CDR2 (germline): SGDLS, YYNGEE. The CDR3 sequence: CASSAQGLAGVDTQYF. In DNA, the CDR3 is TGTGCCAGCAGCGCCCAGGGACTAGCGGGAGTGGATACGCAGTATTTT.

V is TRBV19 and J is TRBJ1-5, with TRBD1 matching 7 bases. CDR1 is LNHDA and CDR2 is SQIVND in the germline V gene (reference sequence). CDR3 length: 16 residues. Trimming cost V 5 bases and J 0 bases; bases outside gene matches: 7. The CDR3 DNA reads as TGTGCCAGTAGTTCAAACAGGGGACCTAGCAATCAGCCCCAGCATTTT. The encoded protein is CASSSNRGPSNQPQHF.

The chain carries TRBV6-2 or TRBV6-3 and TRBJ2-5; D is ambiguous. The CDR3 is 15 amino acids. Germline V gene data show CDR1 as MNHEY and CDR2 as SVGEGT. V lost 5 bases, J lost 0 bases, and 13 bases lay in between. The CDR3 here is CASSLNHLYQETQYF. Written as DNA, the CDR3 is TGTGCCAGCAGTCTGAACCATTTGTACCAAGAGACCCAGTACTTC.

This clonotype has a handful of counts. The gene calls are TRBV20-1 and TRBJ2-7, with 7 bases lining up with TRBD1. Trimming removed 6 bases from V and 3 bases from J; junction bases left unmatched: 14. This CDR3 is 15 amino acids long. Germline V gene lookup returns CDR1 DFQATT and CDR2 SNEGSKA (reference sequence). The CDR3 protein is CSAIPTGQFHYEQYF. The CDR3, as DNA: TGCAGTGCCATCCCAACGGGACAGTTTCACTACGAGCAGTACTTC.

This chain links TRBV28 with TRBJ2-7; D possibly corresponds to TRBD1 (6 bases). The V and J ends lost 7 bases and 3 bases respectively, with 13 bases between them. From germline, CDR1 is MDHEN and CDR2 SYDVKM. The CDR3 loop spans 13 amino acids. CDR3 in DNA: TGTGCCAGCACCTCCGGGACACGCTACGAGCAGTACTTC. Protein: CASTSGTRYEQYF.

The chain recombines TRBV11-2 with TRBJ2-1, with D uncertain. V dropped 1 base and J dropped 0 bases, with 7 bases sitting between them. CDR1 SGHAT and CDR2 FQNNGV come from the germline V gene. This CDR3 comprises 15 residues. The CDR3 sequence is CASSLAPSSYNEQFF. CDR3 nucleotides: TGTGCCAGCAGCTTAGCCCCGAGCTCCTACAATGAGCAGTTCTTC.

V is TRBV9 and J is TRBJ2-1, with 12 nucleotides matching TRBD1. This CDR3 region has 15 residues. The trim removed 1 base at V and 8 bases at J, leaving 4 bases unmatched. Germline V gene lookup returns CDR1 SGDLS and CDR2 YYNGEE. DNA of the CDR3: TGTGCCAGCAGCGTACCGGGACAGGGGGCCGATGAGCAGTTCTTC. Translated, it gives CASSVPGQGADEQFF.

This clonotype was seen ten or more times. The chain joins TRBV6-1 to TRBJ1-5; no definite D call. V was clipped by 7 bases and J by 2 bases, with 15 bases between them. The CDR3 has 15 residues. Per the germline V gene, CDR1 is MNHNS and CDR2 is SASEGT. Here the CDR3 DNA reads TGTGCCAGCAAGGGAGTAGGTACTGGCAATCAGCCCCAGCATTTT. Amino acids: CASKGVGTGNQPQHF.